Each of the 4 T cell receptor beta chains below was sequenced from the same sample in a study of shared clonotypes between healthy human individuals. Naivety among CD8 cells was defined by CD45RO negativity and positive CCR7 selection, thereby excluding terminally differentiated effector memory CD45RA+ cells. Generated by immunoSEQ multiplex PCR, the TCRdb table keeps only in-frame clones and is missing some. The table has around 1.9 million clones, about 94% seen once; the top ten hold more than 1.5%. The sample consisted of naive CD8+ T cells from PBMCs. These receptors all come from a man aged 18 to 30 in good health. Some clones in this sample may be carry-over from other donors' samples.

This sequence joins TRBV30 and TRBJ2-5, with D perhaps assigned TRBD1 or TRBD2 (5 bases each). Germline V gene data show CDR1 as GTSNPN and CDR2 as SVGIG (reference sequence). This CDR3 contains 13 residues. Trimming pared 0 bases from V and 4 bases from J, leaving 9 bases between. As DNA, the CDR3 is TGTGCCTGGAGTGTTTGGGGGAGAGAGACCCAGTACTTC. It encodes CAWSVWGRETQYF.

V and J are TRBV19 and TRBJ2-3; the D is unclear. The CDR3 extends over 13 amino acids. Germline loops: CDR1 LNHDA, CDR2 SQIVND (reference sequence). V was clipped by 6 bases and J by 1 base, with 8 bases between them. The CDR3 coding sequence is TGTGCCAGTAGACTGAGCCGCACAGATACGCAGTATTTT. It translates to CASRLSRTDTQYF. The complete variable domain, with remaining parts taken from reference TRBV19 and TRBJ2-3, reads DGGITQSPKYLFRKEGQNVTLSCEQNLNHDAMYWYRQDPGQGLRLIYYSQIVNDFQKGDIAEGYSVSREKKESFPLTVTSAQKNPTAFYLCASRLSRTDTQYFGPGTRLTVL.

The chain employs TRBV5-6 and TRBJ2-5; 9 bases match TRBD2. The CDR3 has 15 residues. The V gene's germline CDR1 is SGHDT and CDR2 YYEEEE. V lost 3 bases, J lost 4 bases, and 7 bases stayed unmatched. CDR3 DNA: TGTGCCAGCAGCTCAGTAGCGGGAGTCGGAGAGACCCAGTACTTC. It translates to CASSSVAGVGETQYF.

This clone was recorded once. The chain employs TRBV7-8 and TRBJ2-3, with D perhaps TRBD2 (5 bases). The CDR3 covers 13 residues. V lost 5 bases to trimming and J lost 3 bases, with 9 bases between them. Looked up from germline, CDR1 is SGHVS and CDR2 is FQNEAQ. In DNA, the CDR3 is TGTGCCAGCAGCCACCGCGGGACAGATACGCAGTATTTT. Translating gives CASSHRGTDTQYF.